The 8 T cell receptor beta chains below were found in one sample sequenced in a study of blood T cell repertoires in COVID-19. Data came from immunoSEQ multiplex PCR; TCRdb stores just in-frame clones and leaves some out. This sample yields some 83,000 clones, of which roughly 82% are seen a single time; 8% belongs to the top ten. The sample consisted of peripheral blood. The receptors were gathered from a man in his fifties with active COVID-19.

This chain uses TRBV24-1 with TRBJ1-2; unclear D gene. CDR3 size: 16 residues. V lost 3 bases and J lost 0, with 13 bases in between. Germline V gene sequence: CDR1 KGHDR, CDR2 SFDVKD. As DNA, the CDR3 is TGTGCCACCAGTGATCCCAGGTCCCGAGCTAACTATGGCTACACCTTC. Translation gives CATSDPRSRANYGYTF.

This clone was observed a single time. The chain has TRBV9 and TRBJ2-1; TRBD2 matches at 12 bases. Germline V gene lookup returns CDR1 SGDLS and CDR2 YYNGEE. The V and J ends lost 2 bases and 4 bases, in that order; junction bases with no gene match: 10. This CDR3 region has 18 residues. In DNA, the CDR3 is TGTGCCAGCAGCGTCCGTGGGGTGACTAGCGGGAGTTACAATGAGCAGTTCTTC. Protein: CASSVRGVTSGSYNEQFF.

The chain links TRBV5-1 to TRBJ2-6; TRBD1 agrees at 7 bases. This CDR3 region has 16 residues. Germline V lookup: CDR1 SGHRS, CDR2 YFSETQ. V shed 4 bases, J shed 0 bases, and the junction held 4 bases outside the gene matches. CDR3: CASSIHRGSGANVLTF. The CDR3 bases are TGCGCCAGCAGCATCCACAGGGGCTCTGGGGCCAACGTCCTGACTTTC.

V usage is TRBV4-3 and J usage is TRBJ2-2, with TRBD1 as a possible D gene (5 bases). Germline V gives CDR1 LGHNA, CDR2 YSLEER. With 3 bases removed from V and 5 bases from J, the gap between germline ends came to 22 bases. This CDR3 has 18 amino acids. CDR3 sequence reads: CASSHPTGQGFRTGELFF. The DNA for the CDR3 is TGCGCCAGCAGCCACCCCACCGGGCAGGGATTTAGGACCGGGGAGCTGTTTTTT.

The chain combines TRBV6-2 or TRBV6-3 with TRBJ2-1; 16 bases fit TRBD2. There are 19 residues in the CDR3. Germline CDR1 and CDR2: MNHEY and SVGEGT. V was pared by 6 bases and J by 2 bases, with 10 bases of the junction left unmatched. CDR3 amino acids: CASSPTRGLAGGPYNEQFF. CDR3 DNA sequence: TGTGCCAGCAGCCCGACACGGGGACTAGCGGGAGGGCCCTACAATGAGCAGTTCTTC.

The CDR3 coding sequence is TGTGCCAGCAGCCACGGGAGGGCCACAGATACGCAGTATTTT. Encoded protein: CASSHGRATDTQYF. The chain links TRBV3-1 (or the pseudogene TRBV3-2) to TRBJ2-3, with TRBD2 matching over 8 bases. The CDR3 covers 14 residues. Unmatched junction bases numbered 1, after V lost 3 bases and J lost 2 bases. Per the germline V gene, CDR1 is LGHDT and CDR2 is YNNKEL (reference sequence).

The rearrangement joins TRBV6-5 to TRBJ1-2, with 7 bases aligning to TRBD1. Trimming at V came to 4 bases and at J to 2 bases, leaving 7 bases not matched to a gene. CDR1 MNHEY and CDR2 SVGAGI come from the germline V gene. The CDR3 totals 15 residues. CDR3 bases: TGTGCCAGCAGTTTAGACAGGGCGCCGAACTATGGCTACACCTTC. It encodes CASSLDRAPNYGYTF.

This clone appeared a few times. The chain couples TRBV28 to TRBJ1-2; TRBD1 matches at 9 bases. Germline CDR1 reads MDHEN; CDR2 reads SYDVKM. The junction had 7 bases not matched to a gene; V was cut back by 4 bases and J by 1 base. The CDR3 sequence is 16 residues long. The CDR3 region has the DNA TGTGCCAGCAGTTCCCCGGGGACAGGGAGTAACTATGGCTACACCTTC. Its translation: CASSSPGTGSNYGYTF.